The present TCR beta chain was sequenced within a study of CD8 T cell repertoires and HIV-1 epitope variants. In the study overall: Twenty-five autologous and known Gag and Nef epitope variant peptides each stimulated T cells separately. Tested: three Gag epitope families, Nef HW9 and YT9. Study findings and constraints: Most of the nine antigen-specific clonotypes appeared cross-reactive to autologous or escape variants. No clonotypes responded to the TAALDMSHF plasma variant; several recognized KF9, one HW9.

TCRdb keeps only in-frame clones here, not all; method: immunoSEQ multiplex PCR. The data show about 5,000 clones, with approximately 70% seen just once and around 40% held by the top ten. Of note for this clone: Its specificity is not known.

Germline assignment: CDR1 GTSNPN and CDR2 SVGIG (reference sequence). Trimming cost V 5 bases and J 2 bases, with 5 bases left between them. The CDR3 consists of 11 residues. The clonotype was recovered from a male donor with HIV. Sequences were obtained from cultured CD8+ T cells derived from PBMCs. This rearrangement joins TRBV30 to TRBJ2-3; D call uncertain. CDR3: CAWDDTDTQYF. The CDR3 coding sequence is TGTGCCTGGGACGACACAGATACGCAGTATTTT.